The T cell receptor beta chain described here comes from a study of cytomegalovirus exposure and HLA in healthy donors. The ends were cut back, 4 bases at V and 4 bases at J, with 14 bases in the middle. The CDR3 spans 14 residues. CDR1 is MNHEY, CDR2 SVGAGI, per germline. Vbeta (60) and Jbeta (13) primers were used in the PCR. Libraries were prepared by immunoSEQ multiplex PCR; TCRdb keeps only in-frame clonotypes and omits some of them. The repertoire consists of 65,000 to 85,000 clones, with just over 85% occurring once and the leading ten covering just under 2%. The sequencing sample was made of PBMCs. The V and J genes are TRBV6-5 and TRBJ2-7; possible D gene TRBD2, 6 bases. The origin of this receptor is a woman younger than 45 in good health and CMV-seronegative. CDR3 DNA sequence: TGTGCCAGCAGTTTAACCCTGACTAGTTACGAGCAGTACTTC. Translation gives CASSLTLTSYEQYF.